The clone carrying this T cell receptor (beta chain) was found once. The data stem from a study of B cell selection in AIRE deficiency. Using immunoSEQ multiplex PCR, the repertoire was profiled, and TCRdb retains in-frame clones only, with some absent. Among 20,000 to 30,000 clones listed, around 96% were seen once. Sorting defined conventional CD4 T cells as CD4+CD127+. This CDR3 region has 16 residues. Trimming removed 2 bases at V and 1 base at J, with 15 bases between. In germline, CDR1 is SGHTS, CDR2 YDEGEE. The sequencing sample was made of CD4+CD127+ conventional T cells sorted from PBMCs. The sequence derives from a human donor in good health. The chain joins TRBV5-8 to TRBJ1-1; no firm D call. The CDR3 DNA sequence: TGTGCCAGCAGCTTCGGGTTTGCGCTCTCGAACACTGAAGCTTTCTTT. It is translated as CASSFGFALSNTEAFF.